Each of the 29 T cell receptor beta chains below was sequenced from the same sample in a study of cytomegalovirus exposure and HLA in healthy donors. PCR primers comprised 60 Vbeta and 13 Jbeta primers. Using immunoSEQ multiplex PCR, the repertoire was profiled, and TCRdb retains in-frame clones only, with some absent. The sample has 150,000 to 170,000 clones, 65% to 75% seen once. The material sequenced was PBMCs. Receptors originate from a man aged 18-30 years in good health and CMV-seronegative.

The V gene is TRBV10-3, the J gene TRBJ2-3; TRBD2 agrees at 14 bases. The CDR3 consists of 20 residues. CDR1 ENHRY and CDR2 SYGVKD come from the germline V gene. The V and J ends lost 4 bases and 0 bases, in that order; junction bases with no gene match: 12. The CDR3 sequence is CAISGQSGTSGGRSTDTQYF. CDR3 in DNA: TGTGCCATCAGTGGGCAGTCCGGGACTAGCGGGGGCCGTAGCACAGATACGCAGTATTTT.

V and J are TRBV29-1 and TRBJ1-2; the D gene is possibly TRBD1 (6 bases). With 7 bases removed from V and 8 bases from J, the gap between germline ends came to 14 bases. The germline V gene has CDR1 SQVTM and CDR2 ANQGSEA. The CDR3 extends over 11 amino acids. CDR3 nucleotide sequence: TGCAGCGCCCGGACAGATTACGGCTACACCTTC. Its translation: CSARTDYGYTF.

In this sample, this clone turned up a few times. The junction departs from the called germline gene at one end, perhaps through a read error. The chain links TRBV19 to TRBJ2-4; TRBD1 matches at 8 bases. Germline V gene data show CDR1 as LNHDA and CDR2 as SQIVND (reference sequence). This CDR3 is 14 amino acids long. The CDR3 nucleotides read TGTGCCAGTAGGGGGACAGGCGCCAAAAACAGTCAGTACTTC. It specifies CASRGTGAKNSQYF.

The gene calls are TRBV4-1 and TRBJ1-5; D is perhaps TRBD1 (6 bases). The CDR3 consists of 16 residues. Germline values: CDR1 MGHRA, CDR2 YSYEKL. V lost 0 bases to trimming and J lost 4 bases, with 13 bases between them. CDR3 protein: CASSQDAGVANQPQHF. The DNA for the CDR3 is TGCGCCAGCAGCCAAGATGCAGGGGTTGCGAATCAGCCCCAGCATTTT.

This chain uses TRBV11-1 with TRBJ2-3; the match to TRBD1 covers 9 bases. Germline loops: CDR1 SGHAT, CDR2 FQDESV (reference sequence). With 5 bases clipped from V and 3 bases from J, the junction kept 6 bases outside the gene matches. The CDR3 runs to 15 residues. This chain's CDR3 is CASSETGGLTDTQYF. The CDR3 region has the DNA TGTGCCAGCAGCGAGACAGGGGGTCTTACAGATACGCAGTATTTT.

This clone was picked up one time. The J gene is TRBJ2-3, the V gene TRBV19; tentatively, D is TRBD2 (5 bases). V was clipped by 7 bases and J by 6 bases, with 17 bases between them. From germline, CDR1 is LNHDA and CDR2 SQIVND (reference sequence). This CDR3 spans 14 amino acids. The CDR3 sequence: CASNGGAVWDTQYF. The CDR3 region has the DNA TGTGCCAGTAACGGAGGCGCGGTCTGGGATACGCAGTATTTT.

Only a few counts were recorded for this clone. The chain uses TRBV10-3 and TRBJ2-1, with 11 positions matching TRBD1. The V gene end was trimmed by 6 bases and the J gene end by 5 bases; junction bases not matched to a gene: 9. The CDR3 is 16 residues long. CDR1 and CDR2 (germline): ENHRY, SYGVKD. The CDR3 region has the DNA TGTGCCATCAGCCCGGACAGGGGGCGTCTTAACAATGAGCAGTTCTTC. Amino acid sequence: CAISPDRGRLNNEQFF.

This chain uses TRBV4-3 with TRBJ2-3, with D perhaps TRBD2 (6 bases). V lost 0 bases to trimming and J lost 1 base, with 11 bases between them. The CDR3 runs to 16 residues. The germline gives CDR1 LGHNA, CDR2 YSLEER. This chain's CDR3 is CASSQDRGGGTDTQYF. The DNA for the CDR3 is TGCGCCAGCAGCCAAGATAGGGGCGGGGGCACAGATACGCAGTATTTT.

This chain connects TRBV7-8 to TRBJ1-1; TRBD1 agrees at 9 bases. Germline V lookup: CDR1 SGHVS, CDR2 FQNEAQ. The V segment lost 2 bases and the J segment 2 bases; nucleotides outside the gene matches: 12. The CDR3 extends over 18 amino acids. In DNA, the CDR3 is TGTGCCAGCAGCTTACTATCTGGGACAGGGATAGGTAACACTGAAGCTTTCTTT. This gives the protein CASSLLSGTGIGNTEAFF.

Only a few counts were recorded for this clone. The V and J genes are TRBV14 and TRBJ1-1; D gene ambiguous. V was pared by 4 bases and J by 0 bases, with 12 bases between. CDR1 is SGHDN and CDR2 is FVKESK in the germline V gene. This CDR3 contains 15 residues. CDR3 sequence: CASSPLGSMNTEAFF. The CDR3 region has the DNA TGTGCCAGCAGCCCCTTGGGCAGTATGAACACTGAAGCTTTCTTT.

The sample holds a few counts of this clone. The chain has TRBV7-6 and TRBJ1-5; 7 bases line up with TRBD1. This CDR3 has 16 amino acids. CDR1 is SGHVS and CDR2 is FNYEAQ in the germline V gene. With 0 bases clipped from V and 6 bases from J, the junction kept 8 bases outside the gene matches. The CDR3 here is CASSLAISGGGQPQHF. The CDR3 DNA reads as TGTGCCAGCAGCTTAGCCATTTCAGGGGGAGGTCAGCCCCAGCATTTT.

The chain is built from TRBV4-1 and TRBJ2-7; 11 nucleotides align to TRBD2. The CDR3 is made up of 16 amino acids. Trimming removed 1 base from V and 3 bases from J; junction bases left unmatched: 5. The germline V gene has CDR1 MGHRA and CDR2 YSYEKL. In DNA form, the CDR3 reads TGCGCCAGCAGCCAAGGTGGGACTAGCGGTTTCTACGAGCAGTACGTC. As protein: CASSQGGTSGFYEQYV.

The rearrangement uses TRBV5-1 and TRBJ2-5, with 8 bases that match TRBD2. Looked up from germline, CDR1 is SGHRS and CDR2 is YFSETQ. CDR3 length: 15 residues. With 6 bases clipped from V and 1 base from J, the junction kept 8 bases outside the gene matches. The CDR3 is CASTGSSGFQETQYF. CDR3 nucleotide sequence: TGCGCCAGCACGGGGTCTAGCGGGTTCCAAGAGACCCAGTACTTC.

The chain carries TRBV9 and TRBJ2-2; TRBD2 matches at 10 bases. V lost 2 bases to trimming and J lost 0 bases; unmatched junction nucleotides: 1. Germline V CDR1 and CDR2: SGDLS, YYNGEE. The CDR3 runs 16 residues. The CDR3 protein is CASSVSGGPNTGELFF. In DNA, the CDR3 is TGTGCCAGCAGCGTTAGCGGGGGGCCGAACACCGGGGAGCTGTTTTTT.

The chain links TRBV2 to TRBJ2-7, with D possibly being TRBD1 (6 bases). The CDR3 consists of 13 residues. The germline CDR1 and CDR2 sequences are SNHLY and FYNNEI. Trimming took 8 bases from V and 1 from J, leaving 12 bases between them. CDR3 loop: CASGFGQSYEQYF. CDR3 nucleotide sequence: TGTGCCAGCGGGTTTGGACAGTCCTACGAGCAGTACTTC.

The CDR3, as DNA: TGTGCCAGCAGCTTAGCCACTGGCTATAATTCACCCCTCCACTTT. This encodes CASSLATGYNSPLHF. This chain uses TRBV7-2 with TRBJ1-6; no clear D gene. V lost 0 bases, J lost 3 bases, and 6 bases lay in between. The V gene's germline CDR1 is SGHTA and CDR2 FQGNSA. The CDR3 has 15 amino acids.

The chain links TRBV5-6 to TRBJ1-1; no definite D call. Per germline, CDR1 SGHDT and CDR2 YYEEEE. CDR3 length: 14 amino acids. Between the trimmed V and J ends, which lost 2 bases and 5 bases, there was a span of 13 bases. The CDR3 region is CASSFMYRRTEAFF. The CDR3 DNA reads TGTGCCAGCAGCTTTATGTACCGGAGAACTGAAGCTTTCTTT.

This clone has only one observation. The chain carries TRBV28 and TRBJ1-2; 7 bases map to TRBD1. This CDR3 region has 15 residues. The germline V gene encodes CDR1 MDHEN and CDR2 SYDVKM. Unmatched junction bases numbered 9, after V lost 4 bases and J lost 4 bases. CDR3 bases: TGTGCCAGCAGTTACCCCGGAGGGGGCGGCTATGGCTACACCTTC. It codes for CASSYPGGGGYGYTF.

V is TRBV5-1 and J is TRBJ1-1; 8 positions match TRBD1. CDR1 is SGHRS, CDR2 YFSETQ, per germline. V lost 0 bases to trimming and J lost 5 bases; unmatched junction nucleotides: 6. The CDR3 totals 15 residues. CDR3 in amino acids: CASSLGQGLRTEAFF. In DNA form, the CDR3 reads TGCGCCAGCAGCTTGGGACAGGGGCTAAGGACTGAAGCTTTCTTT.

The chain uses TRBV29-1 and TRBJ2-1; no reliable D call. CDR3 length: 12 residues. Trimming left V 6 bases short and J 4 bases short, with 10 bases between. Germline CDR1 and CDR2: SQVTM and ANQGSEA. This CDR3 is CSVTTRYNEQFF. As DNA, the CDR3 is TGCAGCGTCACGACAAGATACAATGAGCAGTTCTTC.

The genes are TRBV5-1 and TRBJ2-5; D not certain. Germline values: CDR1 SGHRS, CDR2 YFSETQ. V lost 1 base to trimming and J lost 3 bases, with 10 bases between them. The CDR3 loop spans 14 amino acids. In DNA form, the CDR3 reads TGCGCCAGCAGCTTGTTAAGACGGGAAGAGACCCAGTACTTC. Amino acids: CASSLLRREETQYF.

About this clone: One end of the junction fails to match germline, which may point to a read error. The chain's CDR3 is CASSLAWHNEQFF. DNA for the CDR3: TGTGCCAGCAGCCTAGCTTGGCACAATGAGCAGTTCTTC. This sequence joins TRBV7-9 and TRBJ2-1, with a weak D call TRBD2 (5 bases). This CDR3 spans 13 amino acids. The germline gives CDR1 SEHNR, CDR2 FQNEAQ (reference sequence).

This chain connects TRBV7-9 to TRBJ2-5; no clear D. The germline V gene has CDR1 SEHNR and CDR2 FQNEAQ (reference sequence). This CDR3 is built from 12 residues. V was clipped by 2 bases and J by 5 bases, with 6 bases between them. In DNA, the CDR3 is TGTGCCAGCAGCTTATCTATCGAGACCCAGTACTTC. Protein sequence: CASSLSIETQYF.

This rearrangement joins TRBV11-2 to TRBJ2-2; 14 nucleotides match TRBD2. The CDR3 is made up of 16 amino acids. Germline CDR1 reads SGHAT; CDR2 reads FQNNGV. V lost 3 bases and J lost 9; bases outside the gene matches: 6. The CDR3 protein is CASSFSTSGGARELFF. CDR3 bases: TGTGCCAGCAGCTTCTCGACTAGCGGGGGGGCCCGGGAGCTGTTTTTT.

The V gene is TRBV7-6, the J gene TRBJ1-6; D not resolved. CDR1 is SGHVS and CDR2 is FNYEAQ in the germline V gene. Trimming left V 4 bases short and J 0 bases short, with 13 bases between. The CDR3 contains 17 residues. The DNA for the CDR3 is TGTGCCAGCAGCTCCTGGACTGTTAGCTCCTATAATTCACCCCTCCACTTT. Its translation: CASSSWTVSSYNSPLHF.

The chain employs TRBV7-9 and TRBJ1-1; D is unresolved. Trimming removed 4 bases from V and 8 bases from J, with 8 bases in between. Germline lookup yields CDR1 SEHNR and CDR2 FQNEAQ (reference sequence). The CDR3 has 11 amino acids. The CDR3 loop is CASSSDLEAFF. CDR3 coding DNA: TGTGCCAGCAGCTCCGATCTAGAAGCTTTCTTT.

CDR3 bases: TGTGCCAGCTCACCAACTTTGGCAGGGACTGGAAACACCATATATTTT. Protein: CASSPTLAGTGNTIYF. The chain carries TRBV18 and TRBJ1-3; TRBD1 is a possible D gene (5 bases). Germline CDR1 reads KGHSH; CDR2 reads LQKENI. CDR3 length equals 16 residues. V lost 2 bases and J lost 2, with 13 bases in between.

This chain connects TRBV5-6 to TRBJ2-7; TRBD1 might be the D (5 bases). The CDR3 sequence is 15 residues long. V was clipped by 0 bases and J by 0 bases, with 10 bases between them. The germline V gene encodes CDR1 SGHDT and CDR2 YYEEEE. CDR3 DNA: TGTGCCAGCAGCTTGGTGCAGGGCCTCTCCTACGAGCAGTACTTC. Translating gives CASSLVQGLSYEQYF.

Regarding this clone: An end of the junction differs from the germline gene, which may be a read error. CDR3 in DNA: TGTGCCAGCGGGATGGGTTCTGGGGCCAACGGCCTGACTTTC. Residues: CASGMGSGANGLTF. The chain carries TRBV6-1 and TRBJ2-6, with a possible D match to TRBD1 (5 bases). Per germline, CDR1 MNHNS and CDR2 SASEGT. The CDR3 is 14 amino acids.